These T cell receptor beta chains were read from a single sample in a study of blood T cell repertoires in COVID-19. Sequenced by immunoSEQ multiplex PCR; TCRdb stores in-frame clones only, minus some. The table lists approximately 450,000 clones, approximately 90% of them singletons, with about 2.1% in the top ten. The source material was PBMCs or T cells enriched from blood (not recorded which). The receptor set was obtained from a woman between 18 and 29 years old with acute COVID-19. The CDR3 runs from the conserved cysteine through the conserved F or W. The D gene is left open where the match is weak. Size values are once, few and many counts, or a class for expanded clones, and some rows have none.

d_gene: .
v_gene: TRBV6-5
j_gene: TRBJ1-2
abundance: few
CDR3aa: CASSYAEANGYTF
CDR3nt: TGTGCCAGCAGTTACGCAGAGGCGAATGGCTACACCTTC

d_gene: .
v_gene: TRBV5-4
j_gene: TRBJ2-7
abundance: .
CDR3aa: CASSFRGQISYEQYF
CDR3nt: TGTGCCAGCAGCTTCAGGGGCCAAATCTCCTACGAGCAGTACTTC

d_gene: TRBD1
v_gene: TRBV7-6
j_gene: TRBJ2-3
abundance: .
CDR3aa: CASSLLAAGGRTDTQYF
CDR3nt: TGTGCCAGCAGCCTCCTGGCGGCAGGGGGTCGCACAGATACGCAGTATTTT

d_gene: .
v_gene: TRBV18
j_gene: TRBJ2-7
abundance: .
CDR3aa: CASSPDRLQASEQYF
CDR3nt: TGTGCCAGCTCACCAGACCGACTCCAAGCATCCGAGCAGTACTTC

d_gene: TRBD2
v_gene: TRBV3-1/TRBV3-2
j_gene: TRBJ2-7
abundance: .
CDR3aa: CASSRGTSGTYEQYF
CDR3nt: TGTGCCAGCAGCCGAGGAACTAGCGGCACCTACGAGCAGTACTTC

d_gene: TRBD1
v_gene: TRBV12-3/TRBV12-4
j_gene: TRBJ1-2
abundance: .
CDR3aa: CASSGQGWRGYTF
CDR3nt: TGTGCCAGTTCAGGACAGGGGTGGCGTGGCTACACCTTC

d_gene: .
v_gene: TRBV10-2
j_gene: TRBJ2-1
abundance: .
CDR3aa: CASGPAPNEQFF
CDR3nt: TGCGCCAGCGGGCCGGCCCCCAATGAGCAGTTCTTC

d_gene: .
v_gene: TRBV20-1
j_gene: TRBJ1-5
abundance: .
CDR3aa: CSASAGFNQPQHF
CDR3nt: TGCAGTGCTAGTGCAGGTTTCAATCAGCCCCAGCATTTT

d_gene: .
v_gene: TRBV5-1
j_gene: TRBJ2-7
abundance: .
CDR3aa: CASSLGTSLITYEQYF
CDR3nt: TGCGCCAGCAGCTTGGGAACTAGCCTAATAACCTACGAGCAGTACTTC

d_gene: .
v_gene: TRBV10-1
j_gene: TRBJ1-6
abundance: .
CDR3aa: CARKISSYNSPLHF
CDR3nt: TGCGCCAGGAAAATTAGCTCCTATAATTCACCCCTCCACTTT

d_gene: .
v_gene: TRBV25-1
j_gene: TRBJ2-5
abundance: .
CDR3aa: CASSLTRAGLETQYF
CDR3nt: TGTGCCAGCAGTTTAACTAGGGCAGGTCTAGAGACCCAGTACTTC

d_gene: TRBD1
v_gene: TRBV5-4
j_gene: TRBJ1-6
abundance: .
CDR3aa: CASSSRDSYSPLHF
CDR3nt: TGTGCCAGCAGCTCTCGGGACAGTTATTCACCCCTCCACTTT

d_gene: TRBD2
v_gene: TRBV29-1
j_gene: TRBJ2-3
abundance: .
CDR3aa: CSVALKRGRPSTDTQYF
CDR3nt: TGCAGCGTCGCCCTGAAGCGGGGGCGACCTAGCACAGATACGCAGTATTTT

d_gene: TRBD2
v_gene: TRBV6-5
j_gene: TRBJ2-5
abundance: few
CDR3aa: CASSYQGLAGKETQYF
CDR3nt: TGTGCCAGCAGTTACCAGGGTTTAGCGGGGAAAGAGACCCAGTACTTC

d_gene: .
v_gene: TRBV15
j_gene: TRBJ1-1
abundance: .
CDR3aa: CATSRQENTEAFF
CDR3nt: TGTGCCACCAGCAGGCAGGAGAACACTGAAGCTTTCTTT

d_gene: .
v_gene: TRBV10-3
j_gene: TRBJ2-7
abundance: .
CDR3aa: CAISESQQRSSYEQYF
CDR3nt: TGTGCCATCAGTGAGTCACAGCAACGAAGCTCCTACGAGCAGTACTTC

d_gene: .
v_gene: TRBV3-1/TRBV3-2
j_gene: TRBJ1-1
abundance: few
CDR3aa: CASSQKDRNTEAFF
CDR3nt: TGTGCCAGCAGCCAGAAGGACAGGAACACTGAAGCTTTCTTT

d_gene: .
v_gene: TRBV4-1
j_gene: TRBJ2-7
abundance: .
CDR3aa: CASSSRGEQYF
CDR3nt: TGCGCCAGCAGCTCACGGGGCGAGCAGTACTTC

d_gene: TRBD2
v_gene: TRBV5-4
j_gene: TRBJ2-7
abundance: .
CDR3aa: CASSPKGLAGGPYEQYF
CDR3nt: TGTGCCAGCAGCCCCAAAGGACTAGCGGGGGGGCCCTACGAGCAGTACTTC

d_gene: TRBD1
v_gene: TRBV2
j_gene: TRBJ2-7
abundance: .
CDR3aa: CASSVSLVGGPISYEQYF
CDR3nt: TGTGCCAGCAGTGTAAGTCTAGTAGGGGGCCCCATCTCCTACGAGCAGTACTTC

d_gene: .
v_gene: TRBV21-1
j_gene: TRBJ1-2
abundance: .
CDR3aa: CASRRDRYYGYTF
CDR3nt: TGTGCCAGCAGACGGGACAGATACTATGGCTACACCTTC

d_gene: .
v_gene: TRBV6-5
j_gene: TRBJ1-1
abundance: .
CDR3aa: CASDPGTGITEAFF
CDR3nt: TGTGCCAGCGACCCTGGTACGGGGATCACTGAAGCTTTCTTT

d_gene: TRBD1
v_gene: TRBV19
j_gene: TRBJ1-1
abundance: .
CDR3aa: CASSTRQGGAFF
CDR3nt: TGTGCCAGTAGTACCCGACAGGGGGGTGCTTTCTTT

d_gene: TRBD1
v_gene: TRBV5-1
j_gene: TRBJ1-1
abundance: .
CDR3aa: CASSLETGSNTEAFF
CDR3nt: TGCGCCAGCAGCTTGGAGACAGGGTCGAACACTGAAGCTTTCTTT

d_gene: .
v_gene: TRBV5-5
j_gene: TRBJ1-1
abundance: few
CDR3aa: CASSRTPTDTEAFF
CDR3nt: TGTGCCAGCAGCAGAACCCCCACGGACACTGAAGCTTTCTTT

d_gene: TRBD1
v_gene: TRBV12-3/TRBV12-4
j_gene: TRBJ1-2
abundance: .
CDR3aa: CASSRKTGLGYTF
CDR3nt: TGTGCCAGCAGCCGGAAGACAGGGTTAGGCTACACCTTC

d_gene: .
v_gene: TRBV3-1/TRBV3-2
j_gene: TRBJ2-1
abundance: .
CDR3aa: CASSQGKRDNEQFF
CDR3nt: TGTGCCAGCAGCCAGGGAAAGAGGGACAATGAGCAGTTCTTC

d_gene: TRBD1
v_gene: TRBV6-1
j_gene: TRBJ1-6
abundance: few
CDR3aa: CASRELPGQSTKNSPLHF
CDR3nt: TGTGCCAGCAGGGAACTCCCGGGACAGTCTACTAAGAATTCACCCCTCCACTTT

d_gene: TRBD1
v_gene: TRBV29-1
j_gene: TRBJ1-2
abundance: .
CDR3aa: CSVPTGGSDYGYTF
CDR3nt: TGCAGCGTTCCGACAGGGGGATCCGACTATGGCTACACCTTC

d_gene: .
v_gene: TRBV30
j_gene: TRBJ1-5
abundance: .
CDR3aa: CAWSRENQPQHF
CDR3nt: TGTGCCTGGAGCCGGGAAAATCAGCCCCAGCATTTT

d_gene: .
v_gene: TRBV2
j_gene: TRBJ1-3
abundance: .
CDR3aa: CASSEWGDRSGNTIYF
CDR3nt: TGTGCCAGCAGTGAATGGGGGGACCGCTCTGGAAACACCATATATTTT

d_gene: .
v_gene: TRBV7-9
j_gene: TRBJ2-5
abundance: .
CDR3aa: CASSSVGLQETQYF
CDR3nt: TGTGCCAGCAGCTCTGTCGGACTCCAAGAGACCCAGTACTTC

d_gene: .
v_gene: TRBV27
j_gene: TRBJ2-2
abundance: once
CDR3aa: CASSLRPQGTGELFF
CDR3nt: TGTGCCAGCAGTTTACGACCCCAGGGGACCGGGGAGCTGTTTTTT

d_gene: .
v_gene: TRBV19
j_gene: TRBJ1-2
abundance: .
CDR3aa: CASSTQGRVGYTF
CDR3nt: TGTGCCAGTAGTACCCAGGGGCGGGTTGGCTACACCTTC

d_gene: .
v_gene: TRBV29-1
j_gene: TRBJ1-1
abundance: .
CDR3aa: CSVVPGRGGAFF
CDR3nt: TGCAGCGTTGTACCGGGACGCGGGGGAGCTTTCTTT

d_gene: TRBD2
v_gene: TRBV7-9
j_gene: TRBJ2-5
abundance: .
CDR3aa: CASSWRLAESQETQYF
CDR3nt: TGTGCCAGCAGCTGGAGACTAGCGGAGAGCCAAGAGACCCAGTACTTC

d_gene: .
v_gene: TRBV19
j_gene: TRBJ1-6
abundance: .
CDR3aa: CASSQRSSSYNSPLHF
CDR3nt: TGTGCCAGTAGTCAACGTTCCAGCTCCTATAATTCACCCCTCCACTTT

d_gene: .
v_gene: TRBV7-3
j_gene: TRBJ2-5
abundance: few
CDR3aa: CASSLSGSRETQYF
CDR3nt: TGTGCCAGCAGCTTATCGGGGTCCCGGGAGACCCAGTACTTC

d_gene: TRBD1
v_gene: TRBV6-6
j_gene: TRBJ1-2
abundance: few
CDR3aa: CASRPGGQAYGYTF
CDR3nt: TGTGCCAGCCGCCCTGGGGGACAGGCCTATGGCTACACCTTC

d_gene: TRBD2
v_gene: TRBV6-1
j_gene: TRBJ2-3
abundance: .
CDR3aa: CASSALAGGSTDTQYF
CDR3nt: TGTGCCAGCAGTGCTCTAGCGGGGGGTAGCACAGATACGCAGTATTTT

d_gene: .
v_gene: TRBV9
j_gene: TRBJ1-1
abundance: .
CDR3aa: CASSVGVASTEAFF
CDR3nt: TGTGCCAGCAGCGTAGGGGTCGCTAGTACTGAAGCTTTCTTT

d_gene: .
v_gene: TRBV12-3/TRBV12-4
j_gene: TRBJ1-3
abundance: .
CDR3aa: CASSPSGNTIYF
CDR3nt: TGTGCCAGCAGTCCGTCTGGAAACACCATATATTTT

d_gene: .
v_gene: TRBV9
j_gene: TRBJ1-1
abundance: .
CDR3aa: CASSVDDGGTEAFF
CDR3nt: TGTGCCAGCAGCGTAGATGATGGGGGGACTGAAGCTTTCTTT

d_gene: .
v_gene: TRBV6-5
j_gene: TRBJ2-5
abundance: .
CDR3aa: CASSSQEGETQYF
CDR3nt: TGTGCCAGCAGTTCCCAGGAAGGAGAGACCCAGTACTTC

d_gene: .
v_gene: TRBV3-1/TRBV3-2
j_gene: TRBJ1-4
abundance: .
CDR3aa: CASSQGQPGDEKLFF
CDR3nt: TGTGCCAGCAGCCAAGGACAGCCCGGCGATGAAAAACTGTTTTTT

d_gene: TRBD2
v_gene: TRBV6-2/TRBV6-3
j_gene: TRBJ2-1
abundance: .
CDR3aa: CASSYSTSGGSNEQFF
CDR3nt: TGTGCCAGCAGTTACTCGACCAGCGGGGGGTCGAATGAGCAGTTCTTC